The clone carrying this TCR beta chain was counted ten times or more. No antigen is known for it. The read is 3 residues too short to cover the CDR3 end, so that end is filled in from the germline J gene. Germline CDR1 reads DFQATT; CDR2 reads SNEGSKA (reference sequence). This CDR3 contains 13 residues. The germline V and J ends were trimmed by 6 bases and 1 base, with 10 bases remaining between them. These data originate in a study of T cell clonality in common variable immunodeficiency. Study outcomes and limitations: Shared TCRbeta clones were fewer between CVID subjects than controls. Compared with healthy controls, CVID subjects showed increased TCRbeta clonality, mostly in about a third. Fewer deletions and N-nucleotide insertions were reportedly seen in common variable immunodeficiency TCR beta sequences.

Clones were sequenced by immunoSEQ multiplex PCR, and TCRdb holds only the in-frame ones, with some missing. The specimen has roughly 50,000 clones, none found just once. The specimen was peripheral blood mononuclear cells. The sequence was obtained from a person aged 18 to 75 in good health. The V gene is TRBV20-1, the J gene TRBJ2-4; D possibly corresponds to TRBD2 (6 bases). This chain's CDR3 is CSAGGVAKNIQYF. CDR3 bases read: TGCAGTGCCGGAGGGGTTGCCAAAAACATT.